This entry features one T cell receptor (beta chain) sequence. Its ends do not fully match the called genes, so a read error is possible. The table came from immunoSEQ multiplex PCR; TCRdb's copy has only in-frame clones and leaves some out. The profile covers some 260,000 clones, with roughly four fifths appearing a single time and 4.1% taken by the ten largest. This sample stems from a study of blood T cell repertoires in COVID-19. The study assigned cohorts using participant-reported clinical history. The CDR3 contains 13 residues. The germline V gene encodes CDR1 SGHAT and CDR2 FQDESV (reference sequence).

Specimen: PBMCs or T cells enriched from blood (not recorded which). The rearrangement links TRBV11-1 to TRBJ1-2; TRBD1 matches 8 bases. This clonotype was sampled from a man between 25 and 39 years old with acute COVID-19. CDR3 in DNA: TGTGCCAGCAGCCCGGCGCCTGGACAGGGCGACGCCTTC. It yields the protein CASSPAPGQGDAF.